The text below deals with one TCR beta chain. This CDR3 region has 15 residues. The germline V gene encodes CDR1 SQVTM and CDR2 ANQGSEA. V lost 8 bases, J lost 2 bases, and 9 bases stayed unmatched. The sample originates from a study of cytomegalovirus exposure and HLA in healthy donors. Use of 60 Vbeta and 13 Jbeta primers characterized the PCR. The data were produced by immunoSEQ multiplex PCR, yet TCRdb's version contains in-frame clones alone and is incomplete. The repertoire holds 70,000 to 90,000 clones, with 63% as singletons. The sample consisted of PBMCs. The chain joins TRBV29-1 to TRBJ2-2; TRBD2 matches 9 bases. This sequence was found in a woman between 35 and 50 years old in good health and CMV-seropositive. This CDR3 reads CSTDSGSLNTGELFF. The CDR3 DNA reads TGCAGCACCGATAGCGGGAGCCTCAACACCGGGGAGCTGTTTTTT.